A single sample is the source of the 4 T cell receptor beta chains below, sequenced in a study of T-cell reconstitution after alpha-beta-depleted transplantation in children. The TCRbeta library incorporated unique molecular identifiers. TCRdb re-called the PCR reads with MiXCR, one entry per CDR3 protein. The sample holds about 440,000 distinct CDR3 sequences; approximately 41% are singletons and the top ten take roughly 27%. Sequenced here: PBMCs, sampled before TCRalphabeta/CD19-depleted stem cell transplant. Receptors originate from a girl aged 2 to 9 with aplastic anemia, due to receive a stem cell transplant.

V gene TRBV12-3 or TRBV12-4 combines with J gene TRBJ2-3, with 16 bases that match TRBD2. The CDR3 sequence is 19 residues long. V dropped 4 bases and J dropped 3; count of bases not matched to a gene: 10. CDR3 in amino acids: CASSWGLAGGPSRTDTQYF. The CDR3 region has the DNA TGTGCCAGCAGTTGGGGACTAGCGGGAGGGCCCAGTAGGACAGATACGCAGTATTTT.

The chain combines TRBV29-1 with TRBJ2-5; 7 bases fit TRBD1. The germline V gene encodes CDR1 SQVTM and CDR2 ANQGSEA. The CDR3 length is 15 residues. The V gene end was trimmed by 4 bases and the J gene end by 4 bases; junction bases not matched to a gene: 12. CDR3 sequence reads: CSVAPGDRAVETQYF. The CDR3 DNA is TGCAGCGTTGCCCCTGGAGACAGGGCGGTAGAGACCCAGTACTTC.

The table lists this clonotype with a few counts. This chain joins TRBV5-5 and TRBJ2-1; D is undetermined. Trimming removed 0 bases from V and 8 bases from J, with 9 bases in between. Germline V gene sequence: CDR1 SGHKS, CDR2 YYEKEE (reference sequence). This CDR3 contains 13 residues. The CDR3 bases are TGTGCCAGCAGCTTGGACCTCTGGTATGAGCAGTTCTTC. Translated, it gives CASSLDLWYEQFF. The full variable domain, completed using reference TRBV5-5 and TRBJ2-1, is DAGVTQSPTHLIKTRGQQVTLRCSPISGHKSVSWYQQVLGQGPQFIFQYYEKEERGRGNFPDRFSARQFPNYSSELNVNALLLGDSALYLCASSLDLWYEQFFGPGTRLTVL.

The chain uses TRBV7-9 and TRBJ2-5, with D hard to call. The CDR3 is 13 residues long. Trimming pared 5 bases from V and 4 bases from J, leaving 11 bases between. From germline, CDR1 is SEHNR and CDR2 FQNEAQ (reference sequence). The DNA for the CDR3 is TGTGCCAGCAGCCATGGGGTCGGAGAGACCCAGTACTTC. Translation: CASSHGVGETQYF.